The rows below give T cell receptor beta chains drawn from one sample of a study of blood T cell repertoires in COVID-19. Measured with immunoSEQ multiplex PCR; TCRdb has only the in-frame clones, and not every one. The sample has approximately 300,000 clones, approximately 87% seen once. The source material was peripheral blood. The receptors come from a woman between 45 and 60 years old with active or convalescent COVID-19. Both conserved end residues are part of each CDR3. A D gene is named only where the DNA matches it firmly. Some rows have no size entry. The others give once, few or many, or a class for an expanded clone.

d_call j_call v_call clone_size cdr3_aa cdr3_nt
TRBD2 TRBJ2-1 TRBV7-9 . CASSMGEGVYNEQFF TGTGCCAGCAGTATGGGGGAGGGAGTGTACAATGAGCAGTTCTTC
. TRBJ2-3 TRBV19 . CASSTVTGALGDTQYF TGTGCCAGTAGTACCGTAACAGGAGCCTTGGGAGATACGCAGTATTTT
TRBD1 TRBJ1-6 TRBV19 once CASSIKGGAHNSPLHF TGTGCCAGTAGTATCAAAGGGGGCGCCCATAATTCACCCCTCCACTTT
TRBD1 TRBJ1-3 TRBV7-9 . CASSSSIQGAGNTIYF TGTGCCAGCAGCTCATCAATTCAGGGGGCGGGAAACACCATATATTTT
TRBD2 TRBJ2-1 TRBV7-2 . CASSPGLAGARDEQFF TGTGCCAGCAGCCCAGGACTAGCGGGGGCCAGGGATGAGCAGTTCTTC
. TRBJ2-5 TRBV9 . CASSVSPRTDQETQYF TGTGCCAGCAGCGTATCCCCACGGACAGACCAAGAGACCCAGTACTTC
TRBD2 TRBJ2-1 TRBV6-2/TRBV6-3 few CASSYSSGRTYNEQFF TGTGCCAGCAGTTACTCATCCGGGAGGACCTACAATGAGCAGTTCTTC
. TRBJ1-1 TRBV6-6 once CASHFRDMRAEAFF TGTGCCAGTCACTTCCGGGACATGCGGGCTGAAGCTTTCTTT
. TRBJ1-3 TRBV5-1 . CASSLGQQTGNTIYF TGCGCCAGCAGCTTGGGACAGCAAACTGGAAACACCATATATTTT
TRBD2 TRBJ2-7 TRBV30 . CAWSRLAGPSYEQYF TGTGCCTGGAGTAGACTAGCGGGTCCCTCCTACGAGCAGTACTTC
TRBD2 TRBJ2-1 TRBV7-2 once CASSHSGRRNEQFF TGTGCCAGCAGCCATAGCGGGAGAAGAAATGAGCAGTTCTTC
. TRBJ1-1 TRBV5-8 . CASSSWGAGSTEAFF TGTGCCAGCAGCTCTTGGGGCGCGGGGAGCACTGAAGCTTTCTTT
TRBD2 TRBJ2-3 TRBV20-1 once CRAGNTDTQYF TGCAGAGCGGGAAACACAGATACGCAGTATTTT
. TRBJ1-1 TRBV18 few CASSEQGSEAFF TGTGCCAGCTCAGAACAGGGTTCTGAAGCTTTCTTT
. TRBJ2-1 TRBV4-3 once CASSQTQGGREQFF TGCGCCAGCAGCCAAACCCAGGGTGGCCGGGAGCAGTTCTTC
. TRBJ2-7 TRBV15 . CATSRGQGRDEQYF TGTGCCACCAGCAGAGGACAGGGGAGGGACGAGCAGTACTTC
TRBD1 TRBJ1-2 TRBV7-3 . CASSQESQGAGYGYTF TGTGCCAGCAGCCAAGAGTCCCAGGGGGCCGGCTATGGCTACACCTTC
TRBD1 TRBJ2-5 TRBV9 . CASSVSPGTGGETQYF TGTGCCAGCAGCGTGTCCCCCGGGACAGGGGGAGAGACCCAGTACTTC
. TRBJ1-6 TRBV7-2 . CASSLAGARDSPLHF TGTGCCAGCAGCTTAGCGGGGGCTCGGGATTCACCCCTCCACTTT
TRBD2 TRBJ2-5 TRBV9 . CASSPRLAGLETQYF TGTGCCAGCAGCCCCCGACTAGCGGGGTTGGAGACCCAGTACTTC
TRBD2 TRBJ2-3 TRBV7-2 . CASSFGPLAGGPWDTQYF TGTGCCAGCAGCTTCGGCCCTTTAGCGGGGGGGCCTTGGGATACGCAGTATTTT
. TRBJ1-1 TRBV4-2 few CASSQDFAVRSTEAFF TGTGCCAGCAGCCAAGATTTCGCGGTACGGAGCACTGAAGCTTTCTTT
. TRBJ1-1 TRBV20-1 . CSASAGATEAFF TGCAGTGCTAGTGCAGGGGCCACTGAAGCTTTCTTT
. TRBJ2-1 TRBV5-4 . CASSPGTHQFF TGTGCCAGCAGCCCCGGGACTCACCAGTTCTTC
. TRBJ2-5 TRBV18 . CASSSLWDSTPGETQYF TGTGCCAGCTCCTCCCTCTGGGACTCCACCCCGGGAGAGACCCAGTACTTC
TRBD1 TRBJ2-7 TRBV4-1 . CASSPYFRDRAHYEQYF TGCGCCAGCAGCCCATACTTCCGGGACAGGGCTCACTACGAGCAGTACTTC
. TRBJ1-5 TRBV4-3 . CASSQDRDFNQPQHF TGCGCCAGCAGCCAGGATAGGGACTTTAATCAGCCCCAGCATTTT
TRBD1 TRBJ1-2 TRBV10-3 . CAITPGTGYGYTF TGTGCCATCACCCCGGGGACAGGGTATGGCTACACCTTC
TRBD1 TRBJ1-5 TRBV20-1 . CSASDIEGANSNQPQHF TGCAGTGCTAGTGATATTGAGGGGGCTAATAGCAATCAGCCCCAGCATTTT
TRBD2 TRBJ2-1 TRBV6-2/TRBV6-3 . CASSVLAAEQFF TGTGCCAGCAGCGTACTAGCGGCTGAGCAGTTCTTC
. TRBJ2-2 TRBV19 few CASSIVGASTGELFF TGTGCCAGTAGTATCGTGGGAGCTAGCACCGGGGAGCTGTTTTTT
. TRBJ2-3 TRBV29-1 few CSVERGFTDTQYF TGCAGCGTTGAACGAGGATTCACAGATACGCAGTATTTT
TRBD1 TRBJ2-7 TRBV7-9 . CASSLIDRGTYEQYF TGTGCCAGCAGCTTAATCGACAGGGGCACCTACGAGCAGTACTTC
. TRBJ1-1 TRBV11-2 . CASSSQVNTEAFF TGTGCCAGCAGCTCACAGGTGAACACTGAAGCTTTCTTT
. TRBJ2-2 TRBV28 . CASRGLGATGELFF TGTGCCAGCAGAGGATTGGGGGCCACCGGGGAGCTGTTTTTT
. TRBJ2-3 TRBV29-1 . CSELRSGSGTDTQYF TGCAGCGAACTAAGAAGCGGGTCTGGCACAGATACGCAGTATTTT
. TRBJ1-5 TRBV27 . CASSALAPTENQPQHF TGTGCCAGCAGTGCGTTGGCCCCGACAGAAAATCAGCCCCAGCATTTT
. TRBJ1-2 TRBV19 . CASSIGSGYTF TGTGCCAGTAGTATAGGGAGTGGCTACACCTTC
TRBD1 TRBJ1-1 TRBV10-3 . CAISRDSNEAFF TGTGCCATCAGCCGGGACAGCAATGAAGCTTTCTTT
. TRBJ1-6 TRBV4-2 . CASSQGAGTGKHNSPLHF TGTGCCAGCAGCCAAGGTGCTGGGACTGGGAAACATAATTCACCCCTCCACTTT
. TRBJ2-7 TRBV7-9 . CASSPPQGFYEQYF TGTGCCAGCAGCCCACCTCAGGGTTTCTACGAGCAGTACTTC
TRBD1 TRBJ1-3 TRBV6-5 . CASSPGTGYGNTIYF TGTGCCAGCAGTCCCGGGACAGGGTATGGAAACACCATATATTTT
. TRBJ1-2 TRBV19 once CASSMDSLWGYTF TGTGCCAGTAGTATGGACAGCCTGTGGGGCTACACCTTC
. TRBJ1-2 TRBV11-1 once CASSHGGGYGYTF TGTGCCAGCAGCCATGGCGGGGGCTATGGCTACACCTTC
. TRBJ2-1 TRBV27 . CASSSPRGGATSYNEQFF TGTGCCAGCAGTTCCCCAAGAGGGGGGGCTACGTCCTACAATGAGCAGTTCTTC
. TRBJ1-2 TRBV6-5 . CASSHSMGLLGYTF TGTGCCAGCAGTCACTCAATGGGCCTTCTGGGCTACACCTTC
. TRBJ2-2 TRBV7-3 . CASSLNRAPGTGELFF TGTGCCAGCAGCTTAAACAGGGCTCCTGGCACCGGGGAGCTGTTTTTT
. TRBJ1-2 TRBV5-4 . CASSLGAANYGYTF TGTGCCAGCAGCTTGGGGGCCGCTAACTATGGCTACACCTTC
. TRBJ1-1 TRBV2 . CASSEVLRKAEAFF TGTGCCAGCAGTGAAGTTTTGCGGAAGGCTGAAGCTTTCTTT
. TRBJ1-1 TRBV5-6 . CASSPGHFSNTEAFF TGTGCCAGCAGCCCGGGACACTTTTCGAACACTGAAGCTTTCTTT
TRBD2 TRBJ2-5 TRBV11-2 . CASSPLGLAGGPLETQYF TGTGCCAGCAGCCCGCTTGGACTAGCGGGAGGGCCTTTAGAGACCCAGTACTTC
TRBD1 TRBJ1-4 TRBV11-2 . CASSLGTVATNEKLFF TGTGCCAGCAGCCTGGGGACAGTCGCAACTAATGAAAAACTGTTTTTT
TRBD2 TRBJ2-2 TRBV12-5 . CASGLGLAGGPRRDTGELFF TGTGCTAGTGGTCTCGGACTAGCGGGGGGCCCGAGACGGGACACCGGGGAGCTGTTTTTT
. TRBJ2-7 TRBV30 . CATGSPHSYEQYF TGTGCCACCGGGTCTCCCCACTCCTACGAGCAGTACTTC
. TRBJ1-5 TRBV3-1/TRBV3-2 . CASSQDQGLSQPQHF TGTGCCAGCAGCCAAGATCAGGGTCTGAGCCAGCCCCAGCATTTT
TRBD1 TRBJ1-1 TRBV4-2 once CASSQGDRVNTEAFF TGTGCCAGCAGCCAGGGGGACAGAGTGAACACTGAAGCTTTCTTT
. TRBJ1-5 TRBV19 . CASSIRGNQPQHF TGTGCCAGTAGTATAAGAGGGAATCAGCCCCAGCATTTT
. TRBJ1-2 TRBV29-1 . CSVKKGDYGYTF TGCAGCGTGAAGAAAGGGGACTATGGCTACACCTTC
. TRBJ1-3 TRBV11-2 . CASSLPHRAAGNTIYF TGTGCCAGCAGCTTACCCCACAGGGCTGCTGGAAACACCATATATTTT